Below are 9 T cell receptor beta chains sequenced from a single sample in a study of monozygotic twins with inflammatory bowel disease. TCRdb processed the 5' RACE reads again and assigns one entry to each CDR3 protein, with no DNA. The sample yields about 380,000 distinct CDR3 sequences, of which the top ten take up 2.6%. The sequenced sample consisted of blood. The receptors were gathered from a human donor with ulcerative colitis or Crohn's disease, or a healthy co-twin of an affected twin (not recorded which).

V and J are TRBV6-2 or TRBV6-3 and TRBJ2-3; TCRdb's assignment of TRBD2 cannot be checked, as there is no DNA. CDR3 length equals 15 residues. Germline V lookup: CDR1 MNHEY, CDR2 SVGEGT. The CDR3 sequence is CASSYTGLAGDTQYF.

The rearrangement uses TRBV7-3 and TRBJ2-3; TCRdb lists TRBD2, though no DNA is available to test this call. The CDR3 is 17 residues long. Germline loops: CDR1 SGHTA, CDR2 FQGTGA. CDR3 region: CASSFLKAGVNTDTQYF. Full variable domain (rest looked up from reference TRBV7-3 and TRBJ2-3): GAGVSQTPSNKVTEKGKYVELRCDPISGHTALYWYRQSLGQGPEFLIYFQGTGAADDSGLPNDRFFAVRPEGSVSTLKIQRTERGDSAVYLCASSFLKAGVNTDTQYFGPGTRLTVL.

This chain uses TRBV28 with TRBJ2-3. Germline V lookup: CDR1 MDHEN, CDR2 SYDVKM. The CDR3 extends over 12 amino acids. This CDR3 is CASIRGTDTQYF. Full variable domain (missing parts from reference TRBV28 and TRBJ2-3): DVKVTQSSRYLVKRTGEKVFLECVQDMDHENMFWYRQDPGLGLRLIYFSYDVKMKEKGDIPEGYSVSREKKERFSLILESASTNQTSMYLCASIRGTDTQYFGPGTRLTVL.

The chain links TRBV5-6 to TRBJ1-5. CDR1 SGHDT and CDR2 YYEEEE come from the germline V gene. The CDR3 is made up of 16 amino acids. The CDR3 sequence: CASSLSGDFASQPQHF.

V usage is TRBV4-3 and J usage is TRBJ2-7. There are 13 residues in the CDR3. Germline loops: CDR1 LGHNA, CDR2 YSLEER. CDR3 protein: CASSQDFLYEQYF.

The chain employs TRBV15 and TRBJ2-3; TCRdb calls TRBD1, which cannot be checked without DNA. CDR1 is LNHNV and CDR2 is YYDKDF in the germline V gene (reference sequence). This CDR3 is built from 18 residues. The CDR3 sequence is CATEPNRGFKEESDTQYF.

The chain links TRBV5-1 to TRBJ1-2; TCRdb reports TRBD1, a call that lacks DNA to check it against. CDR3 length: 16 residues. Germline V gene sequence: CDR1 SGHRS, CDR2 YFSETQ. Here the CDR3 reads CASSSVPGQGARGYTF.

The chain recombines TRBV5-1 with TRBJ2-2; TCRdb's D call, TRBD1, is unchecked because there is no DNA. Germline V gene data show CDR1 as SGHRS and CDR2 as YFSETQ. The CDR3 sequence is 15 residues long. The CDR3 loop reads CASSFSGGNTGELFF.

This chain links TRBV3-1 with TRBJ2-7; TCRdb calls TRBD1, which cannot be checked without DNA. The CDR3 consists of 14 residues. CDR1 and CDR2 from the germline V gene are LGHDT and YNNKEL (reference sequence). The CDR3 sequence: CASSQERGNYEQYF.